Presented here are 13 T cell receptor beta chains from one specimen sequenced in a study of cytotoxic CD8 clonotypes in ibrutinib-treated CLL. Assay used: immunoSEQ multiplex PCR; TCRdb lists only in-frame clones, some missing. The sample lists roughly 150,000 clones, 60% to 85% occurring once. The sequencing here drew on PBMCs, taken after 24 months of ibrutinib treatment. These receptors came from a human donor with chronic lymphocytic leukemia.

V and J are TRBV7-9 and TRBJ2-1, with 9 bases identical to TRBD2. CDR1 and CDR2 from the germline V gene are SEHNR and FQNEAQ (reference sequence). CDR3 length: 14 residues. J lost 10 bases, V lost 2 bases, and 6 bases had no gene match. CDR3 nucleotide sequence: TGTGCCAGCAGCTTACGGCTAGCGGGAAGCGAGCAGTTCTTC. Its translation is CASSLRLAGSEQFF.

This chain links TRBV7-2 with TRBJ1-4, with 7 nucleotides matching TRBD1. Per the germline V gene, CDR1 is SGHTA and CDR2 is FQGNSA. The CDR3 has 14 amino acids. J gave up 8 bases and V 5 bases, and 8 bases lay outside the gene matches. The CDR3 DNA is TGTGCCAGCAGCACAGACAGGGTTAAAGAAAAACTGTTTTTT. Amino acids: CASSTDRVKEKLFF.

The rearrangement uses TRBV7-9 and TRBJ1-4; tentatively, D is TRBD1 (5 bases). Trimming removed 3 bases at V and 7 bases at J, with 15 bases between. CDR3 size: 15 residues. CDR1 is SEHNR, CDR2 FQNEAQ, per germline (reference sequence). Here the CDR3 reads CASSFGGALGEKLFF. In nucleotides, the CDR3 is TGTGCCAGCAGCTTCGGCGGGGCGTTGGGTGAAAAACTGTTTTTT. The whole variable domain, remainder taken from reference TRBV7-9 and TRBJ1-4, is DTGVSQNPRHKITKRGQNVTFRCDPISEHNRLYWYRQTLGQGPEFLTYFQNEAQLEKSRLLSDRFSAERPKGSFSTLEIQRTEQGDSAMYLCASSFGGALGEKLFFGSGTQLSVL.

This clone was picked up a small number of times. The rearrangement links TRBV19 to TRBJ2-5, with a tentative D call TRBD2 (7 bases). The CDR3 runs 13 residues. CDR1 and CDR2 (germline): LNHDA, SQIVND (reference sequence). V was clipped by 8 bases and J by 1 base, with 11 bases between them. The CDR3 bases are TGTGCCAGTGGGGGGGACACCCAAGAGACCCAGTACTTC. Translating gives CASGGDTQETQYF.

The chain recombines TRBV6-5 with TRBJ2-5; 12 nucleotides align to TRBD1. The V gene's germline CDR1 is MNHEY and CDR2 SVGAGI. The CDR3 consists of 16 residues. The J segment lost 7 bases and the V segment lost 4 bases, leaving 10 bases of the junction unmatched. The DNA for the CDR3 is TGTGCCAGCAGTTCCACCGGGACAGGGGGCAGGGGGACCCAGTACTTC. It is translated as CASSSTGTGGRGTQYF.

This clone came up a few times. The CDR3 sequence is CASRPLGTGNSPLHF. The CDR3 nucleotides are TGCGCCAGCAGACCCCTCGGGACAGGGAACTCGCCCCTCCACTTT. J is TRBJ1-6 and V is TRBV5-1; 9 bases fit TRBD1. This CDR3 is built from 15 residues. Trimming cost V 5 bases and J 13 bases; bases outside gene matches: 13. Germline CDR1 reads SGHRS; CDR2 reads YFSETQ.

The V and J genes are TRBV4-2 and TRBJ2-5; TRBD1 matches at 9 bases. Looked up from germline, CDR1 is LGHNA and CDR2 is YNFKEQ. There are 16 residues in the CDR3. With 4 bases clipped from V and 2 bases from J, the junction kept 8 bases outside the gene matches. The CDR3 spells CASSPATGGLQETQYF. The CDR3 DNA follows: TGTGCCAGCAGCCCCGCGACAGGGGGATTACAAGAGACCCAGTACTTC.

The CDR3: CASSLQGNSEAFF. DNA for the CDR3: TGTGCCAGCAGCTTACAAGGAAACTCTGAAGCTTTCTTT. The V and J genes are TRBV7-8 and TRBJ1-1, with D unresolved. V dropped 2 bases and J dropped 6 bases, with 10 bases sitting between them. The CDR3 sequence is 13 residues long. Germline assignment: CDR1 SGHVS and CDR2 FQNEAQ.

This clone is a singleton in its sample. The rearrangement links TRBV18 to TRBJ1-4, with 11 bases that match TRBD1. Trimming took 3 bases from V and 0 from J; bases not matched to a gene: 3. Germline V gives CDR1 KGHSH, CDR2 LQKENI. The length of the CDR3 is 17 residues. CDR3 loop: CASSPPGQGATNEKLFF. CDR3 sequence (DNA): TGTGCCAGCTCACCTCCGGGACAGGGGGCAACTAATGAAAAACTGTTTTTT.

The genes are TRBV7-8 and TRBJ2-1; a weak D match, TRBD2 (5 bases). From germline, CDR1 is SGHVS and CDR2 FQNEAQ. Trimming cost V 0 bases and J 7 bases, with 10 bases left between them. The CDR3 extends over 14 amino acids. This CDR3 reads CASSLALRRNEQFF. DNA of the CDR3: TGTGCCAGCAGCTTAGCGCTACGGAGGAATGAGCAGTTCTTC.

The V and J genes are TRBV19 and TRBJ2-1, with 10 bases that match TRBD1. The germline V gene has CDR1 LNHDA and CDR2 SQIVND (reference sequence). This CDR3 region has 13 residues. The V gene end was trimmed by 8 bases and the J gene end by 7 bases; junction bases not matched to a gene: 5. Here the CDR3 DNA reads TGTGCCAGTCGGGGGACAGGGGATAATGAGCAGTTCTTC. Protein sequence: CASRGTGDNEQFF. The whole variable domain, remainder taken from reference TRBV19 and TRBJ2-1, is DGGITQSPKYLFRKEGQNVTLSCEQNLNHDAMYWYRQDPGQGLRLIYYSQIVNDFQKGDIAEGYSVSREKKESFPLTVTSAQKNPTAFYLCASRGTGDNEQFFGPGTRLTVL.

J is TRBJ1-1 and V is TRBV2; D is unclear. V lost 2 bases, J lost 8 bases, and 15 bases lay in between. The CDR3 runs to 14 residues. Germline CDR1 is SNHLY and CDR2 is FYNNEI. CDR3 region: CASSERAAWQEAFF. CDR3 sequence (DNA): TGTGCCAGCAGTGAACGGGCGGCCTGGCAGGAAGCTTTCTTT.

This clone is a singleton in its sample. The V call is TRBV7-9, the J call TRBJ2-7, with D unclear. In germline, CDR1 is SEHNR, CDR2 FQNEAQ (reference sequence). The CDR3 loop spans 16 amino acids. The V and J ends lost 0 bases and 2 bases respectively, with 14 bases between them. The CDR3 DNA reads TGTGCCAGCAGCTTAGCCCCACAGTCCACTCCCTACGAGCAGTACTTC. Translation: CASSLAPQSTPYEQYF.